This T cell receptor (beta chain) was captured by sequencing in a study of blood T cell repertoires in COVID-19. Study-level information: Material from acute and convalescent COVID-19 was sourced from the United States, Italy and Spain. Sources were T cells, B-cell-depleted T cells, or PBMCs; the material itself was cDNA or gDNA.

Germline V gives CDR1 SGHDT, CDR2 YYEEEE. This CDR3 has 13 amino acids. The V gene lost 3 bases and the J gene lost 5 bases, with 11 bases spanning the gap. Authors' analysis steps: Amplified reference gene primers provided the basis for estimating nucleated cell counts. Data came from immunoSEQ multiplex PCR; TCRdb stores just in-frame clones and leaves some out. V and J calls and clone size come straight from that table; D and trimming were deduced from the DNA. The data show 50,000 to 65,000 clones, 81% seen once. The specimen was peripheral blood. This sequence originates from a woman aged 55-75 years with acute or convalescent COVID-19. The chain recombines TRBV5-6 with TRBJ1-1; D is perhaps TRBD1 (5 bases). The CDR3 loop reads CASSWGRGTEAFF. The DNA of the CDR3 is TGTGCCAGCAGCTGGGGCCGGGGGACTGAAGCTTTCTTT.